The 16 T cell receptor beta chains listed next were all sequenced from one sample in a study of blood T cell repertoires in COVID-19. Using immunoSEQ multiplex PCR, the repertoire was profiled, and TCRdb retains in-frame clones only, with some absent. The table shows 120,000 to 150,000 clones, with roughly nine tenths occurring only once. Sequencing input: peripheral blood. Receptors originate from a woman aged 60-70 years with active COVID-19.

The V and J genes are TRBV30 and TRBJ2-5; the match to TRBD1 covers 8 bases. Germline V gives CDR1 GTSNPN, CDR2 SVGIG (reference sequence). CDR3 length: 14 amino acids. V lost 2 bases, J lost 5 bases, and 7 bases stayed unmatched. The CDR3 nucleotides read TGTGCCTGGAGTTTTCAGGGGGCGGCTGAGACCCAGTACTTC. It codes for CAWSFQGAAETQYF. Full variable domain (outside the CDR3, taken from reference TRBV30 and TRBJ2-5): SQTIHQWPATLVQPVGSPLSLECTVEGTSNPNLYWYRQAAGRGLQLLFYSVGIGQISSEVPQNLSASRPQDRQFILSSKKLLLSDSGFYLCAWSFQGAAETQYFGPGTRLLVL.

This clone was detected once. The chain carries TRBV28 and TRBJ2-7, with TRBD2 as a possible D gene (5 bases). Germline loops: CDR1 MDHEN, CDR2 SYDVKM. Deletions cut 6 bases from V and 4 bases from J, with 7 bases between. The length of the CDR3 is 11 residues. The CDR3 DNA reads as TGTGCCAGCAGGAGGGCGTACGAGCAGTACTTC. Its translation is CASRRAYEQYF.

The genes are TRBV5-1 and TRBJ2-1; 9 nucleotides agree with TRBD1. Germline values: CDR1 SGHRS, CDR2 YFSETQ. The V and J ends lost 5 bases and 0 bases, in that order; junction bases with no gene match: 3. This CDR3 region has 15 residues. In nucleotides, the CDR3 is TGCGCCAGCAGAAGACAGGGGGGCTCCTACAATGAGCAGTTCTTC. It codes for CASRRQGGSYNEQFF.

Only one count was recorded for this clone. The chain links TRBV7-9 to TRBJ2-3, with D perhaps matching TRBD1 (6 bases). Germline CDR1 SEHNR, CDR2 FQNEAQ (reference sequence). This CDR3 contains 15 residues. V lost 3 bases and J 1 base, leaving 11 bases between the germline ends. The CDR3 is CASSFRDTGTDTQYF. The CDR3 nucleotides read TGTGCCAGCAGCTTCCGGGACACCGGCACAGATACGCAGTATTTT.

The chain links TRBV28 to TRBJ2-2; 11 bases align to TRBD2. CDR1 is MDHEN and CDR2 is SYDVKM in the germline V gene. Trimming cost V 1 base and J 2 bases; bases outside gene matches: 6. The CDR3 is made up of 18 amino acids. The CDR3 sequence is CASSLYPSGRRNTGELFF. CDR3 nucleotide sequence: TGTGCCAGCAGTTTATATCCTAGCGGGAGGCGCAACACCGGGGAGCTGTTTTTT.

Details on this clone: Sequence at one end of the junction differs from germline and may be a read error. V and J are TRBV13 and TRBJ2-3; 16 nucleotides align to TRBD2. CDR1 PRHDT and CDR2 FYEKMQ come from the germline V gene (reference sequence). The CDR3 is made up of 18 amino acids. For the CDR3, the DNA is TGTGCCAGCAGCCTCGCGGGACTAGCGGGAGGGCCCACACATACGCAGTATTTT. Translated, it gives CASSLAGLAGGPTHTQYF.

The chain links TRBV7-8 to TRBJ2-2; tentative D call: TRBD2 (5 bases). The germline V gene encodes CDR1 SGHVS and CDR2 FQNEAQ. The CDR3 totals 14 residues. V was clipped by 3 bases and J by 9 bases, with 14 bases between them. This chain's CDR3 is CASSLAGLPRELFF. The CDR3 DNA is TGTGCCAGCAGCTTGGCAGGACTCCCGCGGGAGCTGTTTTTT.

The chain employs TRBV7-8 and TRBJ1-5; D unresolved. Trimming removed 1 base from V and 5 bases from J, with 9 bases in between. The CDR3 runs 14 residues. Germline CDR1 SGHVS, CDR2 FQNEAQ. The CDR3 DNA reads TGTGCCAGCAGCTTAGGGACGAGGGATCAGCCCCAGCATTTT. Translation gives CASSLGTRDQPQHF.

This clone appeared a single time. Different DNA sequences within this sample yield the same CDR3. The chain is built from TRBV9 and TRBJ1-1; D perhaps matches TRBD1 (6 bases). V lost 0 bases and J 0 bases, leaving 9 bases between the germline ends. CDR3 length: 15 amino acids. In germline, CDR1 is SGDLS, CDR2 YYNGEE. CDR3 amino acids: CASSVGDRLNTEAFF. The CDR3 nucleotides are TGTGCCAGCAGCGTAGGTGACAGGCTGAACACTGAAGCTTTCTTT.

The sample holds many counts of this clone. This chain joins TRBV20-1 and TRBJ2-7, with D maybe TRBD2 (6 bases). The CDR3 is 14 amino acids. The V and J ends lost 3 bases and 1 base respectively, with 13 bases between them. Germline CDR1 and CDR2: DFQATT and SNEGSKA (reference sequence). The CDR3 protein is CSASRGSSSYEQYF. In DNA, the CDR3 is TGCAGTGCTAGTCGGGGGAGTAGTTCCTACGAGCAGTACTTC.

This chain uses TRBV6-4 with TRBJ1-4; D gene unclear. The CDR3 consists of 13 residues. Between the trimmed V and J ends, which lost 4 bases and 5 bases, there was a span of 8 bases. The V gene's germline CDR1 is MRHNA and CDR2 SNTAGT. For the CDR3, the DNA is TGTGCCAGCAGTGCCGACTTGAATGAAAAACTGTTTTTT. It is translated as CASSADLNEKLFF.

The DNA for the CDR3 is TGTGCCAGCAGTCCCCGCGCCCGCCAGGACTATAATTCACCCCTCCACTTT. Translating it yields CASSPRARQDYNSPLHF. The chain combines TRBV27 with TRBJ1-6; D is undetermined. This CDR3 region has 17 residues. CDR1 is MNHEY and CDR2 is SMNVEV in the germline V gene (reference sequence). Trimming shortened V by 5 bases and J by 3 bases, and 17 bases separated the two germline ends.

This clone showed up just once. The chain links TRBV5-4 to TRBJ2-3; 8 bases match TRBD2. This CDR3 has 15 residues. The V gene end was trimmed by 8 bases and the J gene end by 0 bases; junction bases not matched to a gene: 8. Germline V gene sequence: CDR1 SGHNT, CDR2 YYREEE (reference sequence). The CDR3 sequence: CASSAGGDSTDTQYF. In DNA, the CDR3 is TGTGCCAGTTCGGCGGGAGGAGATAGCACAGATACGCAGTATTTT.

V is TRBV4-1 and J is TRBJ2-5; D possibly corresponds to TRBD1 (6 bases). Germline CDR1 and CDR2: MGHRA and YSYEKL. CDR3 length: 15 amino acids. Trimming removed 0 bases at V and 4 bases at J, with 12 bases between. The CDR3 spells CASSQEGAVGETQYF. CDR3 in DNA: TGCGCCAGCAGCCAAGAGGGGGCAGTAGGAGAGACCCAGTACTTC.

As concerns this clone: Compared with germline, one end of the junction differs, possibly owing to a read error. The chain's CDR3 is CASSERTGLWFF. CDR3 nucleotides: TGTGCCAGCAGTGAGCGGACAGGACTTTGGTTTTTC. The chain recombines TRBV2 with TRBJ2-7, with TRBD1 matching 7 bases. Germline lookup yields CDR1 SNHLY and CDR2 FYNNEI. The CDR3 is 12 amino acids.

The gene calls are TRBV7-9 and TRBJ2-5; 12 nucleotides match TRBD2. This CDR3 is 16 amino acids long. Germline CDR1 and CDR2: SEHNR and FQNEAQ (reference sequence). V was pared by 4 bases and J by 5 bases, with 8 bases of the junction left unmatched. In nucleotides, the CDR3 is TGTGCCAGCAGCTCCCTCCTAGCGGGAGGGTTTGAGACCCAGTACTTC. This encodes CASSSLLAGGFETQYF.